Reported below is one T cell receptor (beta chain). These data originate in a study of blood T cell repertoires in COVID-19. Sequenced by immunoSEQ multiplex PCR; TCRdb stores in-frame clones only, minus some. The sample has 300,000 to 400,000 clones; approximately 88% are singletons. CDR1 is SQVTM and CDR2 is ANQGSEA in the germline V gene. This CDR3 has 12 residues. V was shortened by 6 bases and J by 2 bases, with 10 bases between the two germline ends. Sequenced material: peripheral blood. The V gene is TRBV29-1, the J gene TRBJ1-2; D gene uncertain. This receptor was obtained from a man aged 25 to 45 with COVID-19, enrolled during active disease. The CDR3 loop reads CSVGRENYGYTF. The CDR3 DNA is TGCAGCGTCGGCCGGGAAAACTATGGCTACACCTTC.